The 4 T cell receptor beta chains reported below all come from one sample, sequenced in a study of cytomegalovirus exposure and HLA in healthy donors. 60 Vbeta and 13 Jbeta primers were used in PCR. Only in-frame clones appear in the TCRdb table, and some are missing; sequencing was by immunoSEQ multiplex PCR. The data contain about 190,000 clones, roughly 75% of them singletons. The sequenced sample was PBMCs. The source of these receptors is a man aged 25 to 40 in good health and CMV-seropositive.

V gene TRBV29-1 combines with J gene TRBJ2-6; TRBD1 might be the D (6 bases). Trimming stripped 6 bases from V and 0 bases from J, with 15 bases between. Germline V gives CDR1 SQVTM, CDR2 ANQGSEA. This CDR3 has 16 residues. CDR3 in amino acids: CSVQTGRFSGANVLTF. The CDR3, as DNA: TGCAGCGTACAGACAGGACGGTTCTCTGGGGCCAACGTCCTGACTTTC.

This chain connects TRBV6-5 to TRBJ1-6, with D perhaps TRBD1 (5 bases). Germline-derived CDR1 and CDR2 are MNHEY and SVGAGI. Between the trimmed V and J ends, which lost 4 bases and 7 bases, there was a span of 14 bases. There are 15 residues in the CDR3. CDR3 nucleotides: TGTGCCAGCAGTTGGGGCAGGGAAGGCAATTCACCCCTCCACTTT. Amino acid sequence: CASSWGREGNSPLHF.

The chain has TRBV6-6 and TRBJ2-5; D is perhaps TRBD2 (6 bases). V dropped 0 bases and J dropped 5 bases, with 16 bases sitting between them. Germline CDR1 MNHNY, CDR2 SVGAGI (reference sequence). The CDR3 spans 16 residues. The CDR3 spells CASSYSFGTSGETQYF. The CDR3 DNA reads as TGTGCCAGCAGTTACTCCTTCGGGACTTCGGGGGAGACCCAGTACTTC.

This clone occurred a few times. The gene calls are TRBV11-2 and TRBJ2-2; TRBD1 aligns across 8 bases. This CDR3 spans 16 amino acids. Germline V lookup: CDR1 SGHAT, CDR2 FQNNGV. The J segment lost 5 bases and the V segment lost 5 bases, leaving 10 bases of the junction unmatched. CDR3 DNA sequence: TGTGCCAGCAGCACGTACAGGGGGAAGGGAACCGGGGAGCTGTTTTTT. Its translation: CASSTYRGKGTGELFF.